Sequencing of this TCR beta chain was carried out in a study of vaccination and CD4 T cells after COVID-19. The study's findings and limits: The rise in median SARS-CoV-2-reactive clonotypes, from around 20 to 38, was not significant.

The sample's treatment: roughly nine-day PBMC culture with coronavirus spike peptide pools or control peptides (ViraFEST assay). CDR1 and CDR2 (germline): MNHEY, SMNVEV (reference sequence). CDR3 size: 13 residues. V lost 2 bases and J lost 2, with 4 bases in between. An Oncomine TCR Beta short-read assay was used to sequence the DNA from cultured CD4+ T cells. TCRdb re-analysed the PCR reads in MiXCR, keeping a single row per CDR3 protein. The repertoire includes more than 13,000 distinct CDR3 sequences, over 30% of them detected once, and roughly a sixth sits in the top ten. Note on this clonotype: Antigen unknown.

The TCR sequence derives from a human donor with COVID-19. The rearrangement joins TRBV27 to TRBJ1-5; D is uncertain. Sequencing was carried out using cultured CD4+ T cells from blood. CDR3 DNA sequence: TGTGCCAGCAGTTTAATTCGCAATCAGCCCCAGCATTTT. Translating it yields CASSLIRNQPQHF.